These T cell receptor beta chains were read from a single sample in a study of spatial heterogeneity in lung cancer. In TCRdb, the 5' RACE reads were re-called with MiXCR into one record per CDR3 protein. This sample has some 41,000 distinct CDR3 sequences, with approximately 24% found just once. The source was PBMCs, collected at follow-up. The receptors come from a female donor with early-stage non-small cell lung cancer. CDR3s include the opening cysteine and the closing phenylalanine or tryptophan. A D gene is named only where the DNA matches it firmly. The size of a clone is reported for some rows only, either as once, few or many, or as a class for expanded clones.

j_call,clone_size,d_call,v_call,cdr3_nt,cdr3_aa
TRBJ2-5,few,NA,TRBV19,TGTGCCAGTAGTATAAGGTCCGGGGGACAAGAGACCCAGTACTTC,CASSIRSGGQETQYF
TRBJ2-2,few,TRBD1,TRBV29-1,TGCAGCGTAGGTTGGAAACAGGGGGCGGCCGGGGAGCTGTTTTTT,CSVGWKQGAAGELFF
TRBJ2-3,few,NA,TRBV5-1,TGCGCCAGCAGCTTGAACCCTAGCGGCACAGATACGCAGTATTTT,CASSLNPSGTDTQYF
TRBJ2-3,many,NA,TRBV30,TGTGCCTGGAATGCAGGGAATATTGCAGATACGCAGTATTTT,CAWNAGNIADTQYF
TRBJ2-2,NA,NA,TRBV5-1,TGCGCCAGCAGCCCGCCGGACGGCACCGGGGAGCTGTTTTTT,CASSPPDGTGELFF
TRBJ1-2,few,TRBD1,TRBV27,TGTGCCACTATGACAGGGCGATATGGCTACACCTTC,CATMTGRYGYTF
TRBJ2-7,many,TRBD2,TRBV14,TGTGCCAGCAGCGACCGGCGCGGGAGAGGACGCGAGCAGTACTTC,CASSDRRGRGREQYF
TRBJ1-5,many,NA,TRBV19,TGTGCCAGTACCCCGTCGAAGGAGAGGGATCAGCCCCAGCATTTT,CASTPSKERDQPQHF
TRBJ2-2,many,NA,TRBV14,TGTGCCAGCAGCCTCCATGGAGCGGCGAACACCGGGGAGCTGTTTTTT,CASSLHGAANTGELFF
TRBJ2-2,NA,NA,TRBV11-2,TGTGCCAGTCCTCTACCGAACACCGGGGAGCTGTTTTTT,CASPLPNTGELFF
TRBJ1-2,NA,NA,TRBV4-1,TGCGCCAGCAGCCAAGTGAGGGAGTACGGCTACACCTTC,CASSQVREYGYTF
TRBJ1-1,NA,NA,TRBV29-1,TGCAGCGTTGGGAGTACCACTGAAGCTTTCTTT,CSVGSTTEAFF
TRBJ2-5,many,NA,TRBV20-1,TGCAGTGCTACTTCTCGCGGACAAGAGACCCAGTACTTC,CSATSRGQETQYF
TRBJ2-7,few,NA,TRBV7-9,TGTGCCAGCAGCCGCACCAGGCATGCCCGCCAAACCTACGAGCAGTACTTC,CASSRTRHARQTYEQYF
TRBJ2-7,NA,TRBD1,TRBV29-1,TGCAGCGTCCGAGGACAGGGTGACGAGCAGTACTTC,CSVRGQGDEQYF
TRBJ1-3,NA,TRBD1,TRBV12-3/TRBV12-4,TGTGCCAGCAGTTGGGACAGGGGTCGCTCTGGAAACACCATATATTTT,CASSWDRGRSGNTIYF
TRBJ2-5,NA,NA,TRBV5-4,TGTGCCAGCAGCTTGCCGGGCAGGGGCGAAGAGACCCAGTACTTC,CASSLPGRGEETQYF
TRBJ2-7,NA,NA,TRBV20-1,TGCAGTGCTAGTCCACCGACCACCACCTACGAGCAGTACTTC,CSASPPTTTYEQYF
TRBJ2-5,NA,NA,TRBV10-3,TGTGCCATCAGTGAGTCGTTAGTTAAACGAGAGACCCAGTACTTC,CAISESLVKRETQYF
TRBJ1-1,NA,NA,TRBV14,TGTGCCAGTAGCCGGGGCTATGAAGCTTTCTTT,CASSRGYEAFF
TRBJ2-3,few,NA,TRBV12-5,TGTGCTAGTGGTCCCCCCCTCCGTTTTGTTAGCACAGATACGCAGTATTTT,CASGPPLRFVSTDTQYF
TRBJ2-5,few,TRBD2,TRBV7-2,TGTGCCAGCAGCTTATTTGGGACTAGGGAGACCCAGTACTTC,CASSLFGTRETQYF
TRBJ2-5,few,NA,TRBV9,TGTGCCAGCACCTCCGGGCAGCCTCAAGAGACCCAGTACTTC,CASTSGQPQETQYF
TRBJ2-5,few,NA,TRBV5-1,TGCGCCAGCAGCTTGGCCGTGTTGGGAGAGACCCAGTACTTC,CASSLAVLGETQYF
TRBJ1-5,few,TRBD1,TRBV5-5,TGTGCCAGCAGCACCGGGACAGTCGGCAATCAGCCCCAGCATTTT,CASSTGTVGNQPQHF
TRBJ1-1,NA,NA,TRBV7-6,TGTGCCAGCAGCTTAGTTGCGCCATACACTGAAGCTTTCTTT,CASSLVAPYTEAFF
TRBJ2-7,many,NA,TRBV20-1,TGCAGTGCTAGAGACGGAAAGGTCGGAGGCTACGAGCAGTACTTC,CSARDGKVGGYEQYF
TRBJ2-1,NA,TRBD2,TRBV11-2,TGTGCCAGCAGCTTAGAATCTAGCGGGGGGCTTGAACAGTTCTTC,CASSLESSGGLEQFF
TRBJ2-5,few,TRBD2,TRBV27,TGTGCCAGCAGTTTTATAGGTCAGGGAGGGGAACAAGAGACCCAGTACTTC,CASSFIGQGGEQETQYF
TRBJ2-3,NA,NA,TRBV9,TGTGCCAGCAGCGTAGGAATCTACACACGCACAGATACGCAGTATTTT,CASSVGIYTRTDTQYF
TRBJ1-6,NA,TRBD1,TRBV18,TGTGCCAGCTCTCGAGAGGACAGGGCTTCACCCCTCCACTTT,CASSREDRASPLHF
TRBJ1-1,NA,TRBD1,TRBV29-1,TGCAGCGTTGGGACAGGGGTGAACACTGAAGCTTTCTTT,CSVGTGVNTEAFF
TRBJ2-7,few,NA,TRBV7-8,TGTGCCAGCAGCTTGACAGGATCCGAGCAGTACTTC,CASSLTGSEQYF
TRBJ2-1,NA,NA,TRBV7-2,TGTGCCAGCAGCTCTACCTGGGAGTCGAATGAGCAGTTCTTC,CASSSTWESNEQFF
TRBJ2-1,NA,NA,TRBV29-1,TGCAGCGTTCATATCCTGGCCCAAGGATGGAATGAGCAGTTCTTC,CSVHILAQGWNEQFF
TRBJ2-3,few,TRBD2,TRBV5-1,TGCGCCAGCAGCTTCGCCGACGGCGGCGGGGGTACGCAGTATTTT,CASSFADGGGGTQYF